The entry that follows covers one T cell receptor beta chain sequence. The junction departs from the called germline gene at one end, perhaps through a read error. The CDR3 sequence is 16 residues long. Germline V lookup: CDR1 SSHAT, CDR2 FNYEAQ (reference sequence). These data belong to a study of T cell responses to AZD1222 COVID-19 vaccine. Assay used: immunoSEQ multiplex PCR; TCRdb lists only in-frame clones, some missing. The data show about 150,000 clones, roughly nine tenths seen once. This receptor was identified in an adult in good health. Sequencing was performed on peripheral blood, taken on day 0 of AZD1222 vaccination. V gene TRBV7-7 combines with J gene TRBJ2-5, with 10 bases lining up with TRBD2. The CDR3 region has the DNA TGTGCTAGCAGCCCGGGTCTAGCGGGAGTCCGAGAGACCCAGTACTTC. This translates into CASSPGLAGVRETQYF.